The present T cell receptor (beta chain) was sequenced within a study of shared clonotypes between healthy human individuals. CDR1 is PRHDT and CDR2 is FYEKMQ in the germline V gene (reference sequence). The ends were cut back, 2 bases at V and 1 base at J, with 8 bases in the middle. The CDR3 runs 14 residues. Method: immunoSEQ multiplex PCR; TCRdb's copy keeps in-frame clones and lacks some. This sample has 450,000 to 500,000 clones, with about 72% found just once. The specimen sequenced was PBMCs. This chain uses TRBV13 with TRBJ2-5; tentative D call: TRBD2 (5 bases). This receptor was taken from a woman between 35 and 50 years old in good health. Some clones in this sample may be carry-over from other donors' samples. The CDR3 sequence: CASSLFAGQETQYF. The CDR3 DNA reads as TGTGCCAGCAGCTTATTCGCGGGCCAAGAGACCCAGTACTTC.